Listed below are T cell receptor beta chains from one sample, sequenced in a study of a mutant IDH1 vaccine in newly diagnosed glioma. Profiling relied on immunoSEQ multiplex PCR, and the TCRdb table lists in-frame clones only, not all of them. The top ten clones hold approximately 7.4% of a sample with 90,000 to 95,000 clones, about four fifths of them seen once. The sequencing used PBMCs, collected from a glioma patient treated with radiotherapy, temozolomide or both. Source of these receptors: a woman between 50 and 59 years old with glioma. Each CDR3 is given with its conserved first and last residue. A D gene is named only where the DNA matches it firmly.

D | J | V | CDR3 | DNA
TRBD1 | TRBJ1-1 | TRBV5-1 | CASSLSQGEYTEAFF | TGCGCCAGCAGCTTGTCGCAGGGGGAATACACTGAAGCTTTCTTT
. | TRBJ2-7 | TRBV4-3 | CASSQETQDEQYF | TGCGCCAGCAGCCAAGAAACGCAGGACGAGCAGTACTTC
. | TRBJ2-5 | TRBV10-2 | CASTHTGETQYF | TGCGCCAGCACACATACGGGGGAGACCCAGTACTTC
. | TRBJ2-1 | TRBV28 | CASSFQGHEQFF | TGTGCCAGCAGTTTTCAAGGCCATGAGCAGTTCTTC
. | TRBJ1-5 | TRBV4-2 | CASSQEAGAGQPQHF | TGTGCCAGCAGCCAAGAGGCCGGGGCAGGTCAGCCCCAGCATTTT
. | TRBJ2-7 | TRBV9 | CASSVLTKKYEQYF | TGTGCCAGCAGCGTATTAACTAAAAAATACGAGCAGTACTTC
TRBD1 | TRBJ1-4 | TRBV28 | CASSPGQGVRGEKLFF | TGTGCCAGCAGTCCGGGACAGGGGGTTCGAGGTGAAAAACTGTTTTTT
TRBD1 | TRBJ1-2 | TRBV14 | CASRRQGAGYGYTF | TGTGCCAGCAGACGACAGGGGGCCGGCTATGGCTACACCTTC
. | TRBJ1-2 | TRBV5-8 | CASSRANYGYTF | TGTGCCAGCAGCAGGGCTAACTATGGCTACACCTTC
TRBD1 | TRBJ1-2 | TRBV27 | CASSLSGTGIGYTF | TGTGCCAGCAGTTTATCCGGGACAGGGATTGGCTACACCTTC
. | TRBJ1-5 | TRBV7-9 | CASSLDEGQPQHF | TGTGCCAGCAGCTTAGATGAGGGTCAGCCCCAGCATTTT
. | TRBJ1-2 | TRBV5-1 | CASSYGMAGNGYTF | TGCGCCAGCAGCTATGGGATGGCGGGAAACGGCTACACCTTC
. | TRBJ1-4 | TRBV27 | CASSLSRDFNEKLFF | TGTGCCAGCAGTTTATCCCGAGACTTTAATGAAAAACTGTTTTTT
TRBD1 | TRBJ1-1 | TRBV10-2 | CASSRTGPEAFF | TGCGCCAGCAGTCGGACAGGGCCCGAAGCTTTCTTT
TRBD2 | TRBJ2-3 | TRBV5-4 | CASSLAGGDTQYF | TGTGCCAGCAGCTTGGCGGGGGGAGATACGCAGTATTTT
. | TRBJ2-3 | TRBV5-1 | CASSLGETLGADTQYF | TGCGCCAGCAGCTTAGGGGAGACCTTGGGGGCAGATACGCAGTATTTT
TRBD1 | TRBJ2-7 | TRBV29-1 | CSVTPGAGGYEQYF | TGCAGCGTGACCCCAGGGGCAGGGGGCTACGAGCAGTACTTC
TRBD2 | TRBJ2-3 | TRBV5-1 | CASSPGGMSDTQYF | TGCGCCAGCAGCCCCGGGGGGATGTCAGATACGCAGTATTTT
. | TRBJ1-2 | TRBV6-6 | CASRPSTYGYTF | TGTGCCAGCAGGCCTTCGACTTATGGCTACACCTTC
. | TRBJ2-7 | TRBV28 | CASSPGLFYEQYF | TGTGCCAGCAGCCCAGGGCTCTTCTACGAGCAGTACTTC
. | TRBJ2-3 | TRBV28 | CASSLRTGADTQYF | TGTGCCAGCAGTTTAAGGACGGGTGCAGATACGCAGTATTTT
TRBD1 | TRBJ1-1 | TRBV29-1 | CSVVGQGGTEAFF | TGCAGCGTGGTGGGACAGGGGGGAACTGAAGCTTTCTTT